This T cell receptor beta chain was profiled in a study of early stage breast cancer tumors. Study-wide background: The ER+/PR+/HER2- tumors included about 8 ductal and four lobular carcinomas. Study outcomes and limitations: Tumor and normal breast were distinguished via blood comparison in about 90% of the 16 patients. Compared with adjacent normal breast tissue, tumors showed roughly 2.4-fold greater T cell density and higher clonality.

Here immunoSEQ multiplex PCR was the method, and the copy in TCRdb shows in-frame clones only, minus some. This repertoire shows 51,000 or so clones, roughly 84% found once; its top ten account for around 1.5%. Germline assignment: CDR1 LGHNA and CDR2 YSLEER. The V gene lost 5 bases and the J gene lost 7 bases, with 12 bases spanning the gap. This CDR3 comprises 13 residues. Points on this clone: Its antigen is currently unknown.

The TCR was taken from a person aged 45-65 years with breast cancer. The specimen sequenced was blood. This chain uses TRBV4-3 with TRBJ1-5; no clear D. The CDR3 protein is CASSKRTGQPQHF. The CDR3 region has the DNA TGCGCCAGCAGCAAACGCACGGGACAGCCCCAGCATTTT.